This T cell receptor beta chain was recovered during a study of OX40 agonist ivuxolimab in advanced cancers. Study background: Ivuxolimab is an agonistic anti-OX40 (CD134) antibody, and patients were treated with it. Eligibility admitted prior anti-PD-1, anti-PD-L1 or anti-CTLA-4 therapy; about 39% had some.

The repertoire was sequenced with immunoSEQ multiplex PCR; TCRdb's copy has only in-frame clones and lacks some. The sample contains tens of thousands of clones, 75% to 90% of which appear only once. This clone was picked up a small number of times. Its antigen is undetermined. V lost 0 bases and J 3 bases, leaving 5 bases between the germline ends. This CDR3 region has 12 residues. Germline lookup yields CDR1 SQVTM and CDR2 ANQGSEA. Study-wide findings and caveats: At 0.1 to 3.0 mg/kg, CD4+ and CD8+ blood T cells expanded clonally by week 6. CD8+ T cells showed, on average, more clonal expansion than CD4+ cells.

V and J are TRBV29-1 and TRBJ1-1; D is unclear. The TCR was taken from an adult with an advanced solid tumor such as melanoma, head and neck, liver or kidney cancer. The sample consisted of CD4+ or CD8+ T cells sorted from blood, taken in a trial of the OX40 agonist ivuxolimab. The CDR3 region is CSVEDNDTEAFF. In DNA form, the CDR3 reads TGCAGCGTTGAAGACAATGACACTGAAGCTTTCTTT.